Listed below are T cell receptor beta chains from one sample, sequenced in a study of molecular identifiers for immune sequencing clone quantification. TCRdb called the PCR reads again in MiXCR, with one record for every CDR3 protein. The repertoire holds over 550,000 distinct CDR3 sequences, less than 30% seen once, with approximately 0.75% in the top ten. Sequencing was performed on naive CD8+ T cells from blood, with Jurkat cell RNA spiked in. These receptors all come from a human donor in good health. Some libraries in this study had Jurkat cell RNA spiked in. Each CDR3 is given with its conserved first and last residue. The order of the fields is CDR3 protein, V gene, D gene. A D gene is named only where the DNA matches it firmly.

CSARPLGLEAFF,TRBV20-1,-
CASLDRPIDVIWPYYGYTF,TRBV19,-
CASSYPGQGFYEQYF,TRBV5-6,TRBD1
CSVAGTALAELSYNEQFF,TRBV29-1,TRBD2
CASSLLVGYTSPLHF,TRBV7-9,-
CASSWPGGSTYNEQFF,TRBV7-2,TRBD2
CAISESGVSYAQYF,TRBV10-3,-
CASSLEQNYEQYF,TRBV5-1,-
CASSLSGGPEEQYF,TRBV4-1,TRBD2
CVTVNWHTGELFF,TRBV6-2/TRBV6-3,-
CATSGTSLIGIDTQYF,TRBV24-1,-
CASSYGQWTEAFF,TRBV6-5,-
CASSPRSPGTTTGELFF,TRBV18,TRBD2
CASSVYGQGETQYF,TRBV19,-
CASSYRNSPPHF,TRBV6-5,-
CASSQDSQGTYEQYF,TRBV4-2,-
CASSLPGQGGETQYF,TRBV7-6,TRBD1
CAIRDPGQGNEKLFF,TRBV10-3,TRBD1
CASSAPPTTQETQYF,TRBV7-9,-
CASTSNREYTGELFF,TRBV27,-
CASSLWGGGTPLGEQYF,TRBV28,-
CATSRDRGARDQPQHF,TRBV15,-
CASSLTAGGLADTQYF,TRBV13,TRBD2
CASSMGGRAGANVLTF,TRBV19,-
CASRDRGYEQYF,TRBV27,TRBD1
CASSFSGETYEQYF,TRBV7-9,TRBD2
CASSIGRGTEAFF,TRBV19,-
CASSKAAQGDQPQHF,TRBV21-1,-
CASSIGQGSEQFF,TRBV19,-
CASSPTVGGNQPQHF,TRBV6-5,-
CASSQDGTHNKQFF,TRBV4-3,-
CASSQDPGDPMNF,TRBV4-1,-
CASSVNQDRAYNSPLHF,TRBV9,-
CASSVWSYTEAFF,TRBV9,-
CASSYSGPSNSGITIYF,TRBV7-9,-
CASSEVQGRGANVLTF,TRBV6-1,-
CTSSQYCGDTQYF,TRBV1,-
CSARVLNTGELFF,TRBV20-1,-
CASSVDIGVRETQYF,TRBV9,-
CASSLAANHEQYF,TRBV27,-
CASSLWESSGNTIYF,TRBV4-1,-
CASTTTGISSYEQYF,TRBV6-1,TRBD1
CATSAPNRDLQETQYF,TRBV24-1,-
CATGDDLNTGELFF,TRBV24-1,-
CSVDRTGGSSEQYF,TRBV29-1,TRBD2
CASSRMGGANTGELFF,TRBV4-1,TRBD2
CASSQDFGDLNTGELFF,TRBV14,-
CATSRDLSNTYGYTF,TRBV15,-
CASGLSTRPRDPETQYF,TRBV12-5,-
CASSQDLGVSNTGELFF,TRBV4-2,-
CASSQGLRADKQYF,TRBV4-3,-
CASSLEVQSYEQYF,TRBV7-9,-
CASSLSGGPRTDTQYF,TRBV27,-
CASSSTSYEQYF,TRBV27,-
CASSDRDGYTDTQYF,TRBV6-5,-
CASGAGHRNEKLFF,TRBV28,-
CASSQVPYTEAFF,TRBV14,-
CATGQGGYYGYTF,TRBV6-6,TRBD1
CASSHQGSNYGYTF,TRBV14,-